These 15 T cell receptor beta chains share one sample of origin, sequenced in a study of Ad26.COV2.S vaccination and SARS-CoV-2 variants. The table came from immunoSEQ multiplex PCR; TCRdb's copy has only in-frame clones and leaves some out. The repertoire consists of 350,000 to 500,000 clones, with around 87% occurring once and the leading ten covering roughly 4%. Treatment of the sample: 15 to 20 received Ad26.COV2.S at low or high dose, single or two shots; a few received placebo; per-sample allocation not given. Sample collection was performed on day 63 after the first vaccine or placebo injection. The specimen was peripheral blood, collected in a trial of Ad26.COV2.S vaccine versus placebo. The receptors were gathered from a person aged 18-65 years who received the Ad26.COV2.S COVID-19 vaccine or a placebo.

The chain employs TRBV27 and TRBJ2-3; 10 nucleotides line up with TRBD2. CDR1 is MNHEY and CDR2 is SMNVEV in the germline V gene (reference sequence). The CDR3 totals 15 residues. With V trimmed by 9 bases and J by 3 bases, 9 bases remained unmatched. CDR3 sequence: CASAIGTSETDTQYF. CDR3 nucleotides: TGTGCCAGTGCCATCGGGACTAGCGAGACAGATACGCAGTATTTT.

The rearrangement uses TRBV4-2 and TRBJ1-6; 7 bases fit TRBD1. After removal of 2 bases from V and 9 bases from J, the junction contained 4 bases not matched to a gene. The CDR3 length is 14 residues. In germline, CDR1 is LGHNA, CDR2 YNFKEQ. This CDR3 is CASSQRQGISPLHF. In DNA form, the CDR3 reads TGTGCCAGCAGCCAACGACAGGGAATTTCACCCCTCCACTTT.

J is TRBJ1-2 and V is TRBV5-1; no firm D call. Germline V gives CDR1 SGHRS, CDR2 YFSETQ. CDR3 length equals 13 residues. The V end lost 5 bases, the J end lost 5 bases, and 13 bases lay between the germline ends. The CDR3 protein is CASRGQGRYGYTF. The CDR3 DNA follows: TGCGCCAGCAGGGGCCAAGGGAGGTATGGCTACACCTTC.

V is TRBV4-2 and J is TRBJ1-6, with 8 bases lining up with TRBD1. The length of the CDR3 is 15 residues. Trimming took 0 bases from V and 10 from J; bases not matched to a gene: 5. CDR1 is LGHNA and CDR2 is YNFKEQ in the germline V gene. The CDR3 sequence is CASSQDGTGWSPLHF. CDR3 coding DNA: TGTGCCAGCAGCCAAGACGGGACAGGCTGGTCACCCCTCCACTTT.

The chain carries TRBV28 and TRBJ2-3; D is uncertain. Trimming cost V 3 bases and J 2 bases, with 24 bases left between them. Germline V lookup: CDR1 MDHEN, CDR2 SYDVKM. This CDR3 has 19 residues. CDR3 DNA: TGTGCCAGCAGTTTCTTAGCAGGAAAAAATAGAGGCGACACAGATACGCAGTATTTT. It translates to CASSFLAGKNRGDTDTQYF.

The CDR3 loop reads CASSLTGKEGYEQYF. The CDR3 bases are TGCGCCAGCAGCCTAACAGGGAAGGAGGGCTACGAGCAGTACTTC. This sequence joins TRBV4-1 and TRBJ2-7; D tentatively reads TRBD1 or TRBD2 (6 bases each). CDR1 is MGHRA and CDR2 is YSYEKL in the germline V gene. This CDR3 spans 15 amino acids. V was cut by 4 bases and J by 3 bases, with 16 bases left in between.

The rearrangement uses TRBV19 and TRBJ1-2, with D possibly matching TRBD1 (6 bases). The CDR3 is 14 residues long. CDR1 LNHDA and CDR2 SQIVND come from the germline V gene (reference sequence). Trimming cost V 7 bases and J 5 bases, with 17 bases left between them. The CDR3 protein is CASTPQGINYGYTF. The CDR3 coding sequence is TGTGCCAGTACCCCACAGGGTATCAATTATGGCTACACCTTC.

The chain uses TRBV4-3 and TRBJ1-1; tentatively, D is TRBD1 (6 bases). The germline V gene has CDR1 LGHNA and CDR2 YSLEER. This CDR3 contains 13 residues. Trimming pared 0 bases from V and 8 bases from J, leaving 10 bases between. For the CDR3, the DNA is TGCGCCAGCAGCCAAGAAATAACAGGGGAAGCTTTCTTT. It translates to CASSQEITGEAFF.

The V and J genes are TRBV12-5 and TRBJ2-2; D gene uncertain. CDR3 length: 15 amino acids. V lost 0 bases and J 0 bases, leaving 5 bases between the germline ends. CDR1 is LGHNT, CDR2 FRNRAP, per germline. CDR3 sequence: CASGLVLANTGELFF. In DNA form, the CDR3 reads TGTGCTAGTGGTTTGGTACTGGCGAACACCGGGGAGCTGTTTTTT.

The chain joins TRBV28 to TRBJ2-1, with no clear D. V lost 3 bases and J 9 bases, leaving 9 bases between the germline ends. CDR1 and CDR2 (germline): MDHEN, SYDVKM. This CDR3 spans 12 amino acids. CDR3: CASSFGFAEQFF. The CDR3 nucleotides are TGTGCCAGCAGTTTCGGGTTCGCTGAGCAGTTCTTC.

This clone was picked up one time. V usage is TRBV12-3 or TRBV12-4 and J usage is TRBJ2-4; D call uncertain. V was shortened by 2 bases and J by 4 bases, with 6 bases between the two germline ends. The CDR3 consists of 13 residues. The CDR3 bases are TGTGCCAGCAGTTTAAGACCTAAAAACATTCAGTACTTC. It is translated as CASSLRPKNIQYF.

The rearrangement joins TRBV15 to TRBJ1-3; D uncertain. Per germline, CDR1 LNHNV and CDR2 YYDKDF (reference sequence). Trimming took off 3 bases at V and 4 bases at J, with 7 bases between the two ends. The CDR3 has 13 residues. CDR3 in DNA: TGTGCCACCAGCAGGGAGGGAGGAAACACCATATATTTT. This gives the protein CATSREGGNTIYF.

The V and J genes are TRBV5-1 and TRBJ2-3; 9 bases agree with TRBD1. The CDR3 loop spans 17 amino acids. Germline V lookup: CDR1 SGHRS, CDR2 YFSETQ. V was clipped by 0 bases and J by 0 bases; unmatched bases: 5. CDR3 protein: CASSLEGTGYSTDTQYF. As DNA, the CDR3 is TGCGCCAGCAGCTTGGAGGGGACAGGGTACAGCACAGATACGCAGTATTTT.

The rearrangement joins TRBV7-8 to TRBJ2-1; TRBD1 aligns across 8 bases. Germline CDR1 and CDR2: SGHVS and FQNEAQ. The CDR3 length is 17 residues. After removal of 5 bases from V and 3 bases from J, the junction contained 12 bases not matched to a gene. CDR3 sequence (DNA): TGTGCCAGCAGCCCCGCCGGGACAGGTGGGGGCTACAATGAGCAGTTCTTC. Translated: CASSPAGTGGGYNEQFF.

The V and J genes are TRBV2 and TRBJ2-3, with TRBD2 matching over 10 bases. V lost 5 bases, J lost 1 base, and 9 bases stayed unmatched. CDR3 length equals 17 residues. Germline CDR1 SNHLY, CDR2 FYNNEI. CDR3 DNA: TGTGCCAGCAGTCTCTTAGCGGGGGGTTCGGGCACAGATACGCAGTATTTT. Translated: CASSLLAGGSGTDTQYF.